This T cell receptor beta chain emerged from a study of shared clonotypes between healthy human individuals. Concerning this clone itself: Its target is unknown.

Profiling relied on immunoSEQ multiplex PCR, and the TCRdb table lists in-frame clones only, not all of them. The sample has roughly 2.6 million clones, over 85% seen once. Study conclusions and caveats: In a handful of donors, around 5% of naive CD4 clonotypes appeared in common.

The CDR3 runs to 16 residues. The ends lost 7 bases at V and 4 bases at J; junction bases unmatched: 12. Germline V gene data show CDR1 as SGHNT and CDR2 as YYREEE (reference sequence). The sequence was collected from a man aged 18 to 29 in good health. The sequenced sample was naive CD4+ T cells sorted from blood. Subset: CD45RA+ positively selected. The chain links TRBV5-4 to TRBJ2-1, with 9 bases identical to TRBD1. Here the CDR3 reads CASYIGGDRAYNEQFF. The CDR3 DNA sequence: TGTGCCAGCTATATTGGAGGGGACAGGGCGTACAATGAGCAGTTCTTC. The variable domain in full, completed from reference TRBV5-4 and TRBJ2-1, reads ETGVTQSPTHLIKTRGQQVTLRCSSQSGHNTVSWYQQALGQGPQFIFQYYREEENGRGNFPPRFSGLQFPNYSSELNVNALELDDSALYLCASYIGGDRAYNEQFFGPGTRLTVL.